This TCR beta chain is drawn from a study of response to subunit inactivated influenza vaccine. The CDR3 contains 13 residues. The ends were cut back, 3 bases at V and 3 bases at J, with 7 bases in the middle. Germline assignment: CDR1 KGHDR and CDR2 SFDVKD. Study conclusions and caveats: Authors suggested few new T cells are recruited by each seasonal influenza vaccination.

TCRdb re-derived calls from the RT-PCR reads in MiXCR, one entry per CDR3 protein. The sample comprises 490,000 or so distinct CDR3 sequences, around 8% of which are singletons, and 13% rests with the top ten. This clonotype was observed a few times. Its antigen is not identified. The clonotype was recovered from a man between 50 and 75 years old who received an inactivated influenza vaccine. The V gene is TRBV24-1, the J gene TRBJ1-1, with a tentative D call TRBD1 (5 bases). Source: PBMCs from blood, taken roughly 24 months after vaccination. For the CDR3, the DNA is TGTGCCACCAGTGATCGGGGGTACACTGAAGCTTTCTTT. This encodes CATSDRGYTEAFF.